This T cell receptor beta chain is drawn from a study of cytomegalovirus exposure and HLA in healthy donors. In regard to this clone: Its antigen remains unidentified.

With V trimmed by 5 bases and J by 5 bases, 6 bases remained unmatched. Germline CDR1 SGDLS, CDR2 YYNGEE. The CDR3 has 15 amino acids. Primers: 60 Vbeta forward and 13 Jbeta reverse. Some clones are missing from TCRdb's copy, which holds only in-frame ones; the method was immunoSEQ multiplex PCR. The table shows some 100,000 clones, with 65% to 85% occurring only once. General observations from the study: Analysis was carried out at a later point, and it linked a missense DCLRE1C variant to TCR beta V- and J-gene trimming. Per a prior analysis, the majority of TCR beta V segments were productive roughly 87% or roughly 30% of the time. Analysis was performed later, and it showed HLA-associated TCR beta chains to be more clonally expanded than equally common others.

This chain uses TRBV9 with TRBJ2-5; TRBD2 aligns across 13 bases. The sample comprised PBMCs. This sequence originates from a man aged 45 to 65 in good health and CMV-seronegative. In nucleotides, the CDR3 is TGTGCCAGCAGTCCCGGACTAGCGGGAGTGGAGACCCAGTACTTC. It is translated as CASSPGLAGVETQYF.